This is a list of T cell receptor beta chains from one sample in a study of radiation and T cells in renal cell carcinoma. Profiling relied on immunoSEQ multiplex PCR, and the TCRdb table lists in-frame clones only, not all of them. The repertoire has about 150,000 clones, about 88% of them found once; the top ten carry 3.5% to 5%. The sequences come from blood, collected from a patient whose treatment included radiotherapy and nephrectomy. These receptors came from a woman aged 65 to 85 with renal cell carcinoma. Each CDR3 is given without its conserved first and last residue.

v_gene	j_gene	CDR3aa
TRBV7-3	TRBJ2-5	ASSQGGGSGVRETQY
TRBV6-5	TRBJ1-2	ASSYSRRGPDYGYT
TRBV6-5	TRBJ1-2	ASSYSGVIDYGYT
TRBV5-6	TRBJ2-7	ASSLDGSAGQY
TRBV28	TRBJ2-3	ASSPRGLGTDTQY
TRBV7-2	TRBJ1-2	ASSLEVRTYKGYT
TRBV9	TRBJ2-7	ASSVQGNGEQY
TRBV19	TRBJ1-2	ASSIGTTTLYGYT
TRBV19	TRBJ2-7	ASSIGTGAQY
TRBV14	TRBJ2-2	ASSQTRLGTGELF
TRBV10-2	TRBJ1-5	ASQGQGNQPQH
TRBV19	TRBJ2-3	ASSGRGTDTQY
TRBV29-1	TRBJ2-3	SGRVGAGTDTQY
TRBV7-8	TRBJ2-5	ASSLTGGRETQY
TRBV7-6	TRBJ2-5	ASSLATSGGGETQY
TRBV6-9	TRBJ2-3	ASRWTSGGSTDTQY
TRBV2	TRBJ2-3	ASSGGTGNADTQY
TRBV10-2	TRBJ2-3	ASSELGQRRDTQY
TRBV29-1	TRBJ1-2	SVEATYGYT
TRBV7-2	TRBJ2-3	ASSLRSRADTQY
TRBV5-4	TRBJ1-1	ASSLAADSNTEAF
TRBV6-9	TRBJ2-3	ASITYRDSITDTQY
TRBV4-3	TRBJ2-7	ASSPGLGAYEQY
TRBV29-1	TRBJ2-1	SVEGVSSYNEQF
TRBV18	TRBJ2-7	ASSPRQGAYEQY
TRBV2	TRBJ2-2	ASREDRPNTGELF
TRBV9	TRBJ2-3	ASSATTAGTGGLLATDTQY
TRBV5-1	TRBJ1-3	ASRSGTSGNTIY
TRBV5-5	TRBJ2-6	ASSVSSGANVLT
TRBV5-4	TRBJ1-4	ASSLGGVTNEKLF
TRBV2	TRBJ2-3	ASTLVGGRFTDTQY
TRBV5-1	TRBJ1-2	ASSLGLRPTNYGYT
TRBV5-4	TRBJ1-3	ASSSGQVNTIY
TRBV2	TRBJ1-6	ASSPMGGPHNIGNSPLH
TRBV5-5	TRBJ2-1	ASSFVTAGQYNEQF
TRBV11-3	TRBJ1-1	ASSPQGNTEAF
TRBV11-1	TRBJ2-2	ASSGLAGGPTGELF
TRBV6-1	TRBJ2-3	ASSEGRGVRLSTDTQY
TRBV7-9	TRBJ1-1	ASKEGPNTEAF
TRBV7-9	TRBJ1-2	ASSQSAPLGGYT
TRBV19	TRBJ2-3	ASSIGSSTDTQY
TRBV10-3	TRBJ1-1	AINRDRDTEAF
TRBV7-8	TRBJ1-5	ASSLDVQPQH
TRBV30	TRBJ1-5	AWSVDRDQPQH
TRBV7-8	TRBJ2-7	ASRLATSGGAIPYEQY
TRBV9	TRBJ2-1	ASSLGGDSRTNEQF
TRBV5-4	TRBJ2-3	ASSSPRPSISTDTQY
TRBV4-3	TRBJ2-1	ASRTSGGAREQF
TRBV19	TRBJ1-5	ASSFGTVSNQPQH
TRBV6-6	TRBJ2-3	ASRKTGGIDTQY
TRBV30	TRBJ2-3	AWMSGAITDTQY
TRBV7-2	TRBJ2-7	ASSFLRGGSYEQY
TRBV6-5	TRBJ2-1	ASRIRAPPGEQF